This T cell receptor beta chain was sequenced for a study of blood T cell repertoires in COVID-19. Looking at the study overall: The United States, Italy and Spain supplied acute and convalescent COVID-19 samples. In each case, the material was cDNA or gDNA derived from T cells, B-cell-depleted T cells, or PBMCs.

As originally analysed: Nucleated cell number was recorded as an estimate derived from reference gene primer amplification. Sequencing used immunoSEQ multiplex PCR; TCRdb keeps in-frame clones, though not all of them. For V, J and clone size, that table is used; D and trimming come from the DNA. The sample yields some 110,000 clones, around nine tenths seen once. The CDR3 loop spans 16 amino acids. Germline lookup yields CDR1 SGHKS and CDR2 YYEKEE (reference sequence). The V end lost 3 bases, the J end lost 4 bases, and 16 bases lay between the germline ends. The V call is TRBV5-5, the J call TRBJ1-4; possible D gene TRBD1, 6 bases. This clonotype was sampled from a man in his forties with acute or convalescent COVID-19. Input material: peripheral blood. Written as DNA, the CDR3 is TGTGCCAGCAGCTCCGCCCCTGGACAGTTTAATGAAAAACTGTTTTTT. It specifies CASSSAPGQFNEKLFF.